This passage covers 3 T cell receptor beta chains from one sample sequenced in a study of shared clonotypes between healthy human individuals. Clones were sequenced by immunoSEQ multiplex PCR, and TCRdb holds only the in-frame ones, with some missing. This sample has about 450,000 clones, with around three quarters found just once. Sequencing was performed on PBMCs. The origin of the receptors is a woman aged 40 to 50 in good health. Some clones in this sample may be carry-over from other donors' samples.

The chain combines TRBV5-1 with TRBJ2-6; 9 bases are a match to TRBD2. The CDR3 length is 18 residues. Germline V lookup: CDR1 SGHRS, CDR2 YFSETQ. V gave up 4 bases and J gave up 3 bases; unmatched junction bases: 11. CDR3 sequence: CASSPDAGGPFGANVLTF. CDR3 nucleotides: TGCGCCAGCAGCCCCGACGCGGGAGGGCCATTTGGGGCCAACGTCCTGACTTTC.

V and J are TRBV29-1 and TRBJ2-7; no definite D call. CDR3 size: 12 residues. The V gene lost 0 bases and the J gene lost 6 bases, with 9 bases spanning the gap. Germline V CDR1 and CDR2: SQVTM, ANQGSEA. In DNA form, the CDR3 reads TGCAGCGTTGAAGAAGGGTGGGGCGAGCAGTACTTC. As protein: CSVEEGWGEQYF.

The chain recombines TRBV9 with TRBJ2-1; D possibly corresponds to TRBD2 (6 bases). V was trimmed by 4 bases and J by 4 bases, leaving 9 bases between them. Germline CDR1 and CDR2: SGDLS and YYNGEE. This CDR3 is 13 amino acids long. The CDR3: CASSPRGYNEQFF. CDR3 bases: TGTGCCAGCAGCCCTCGGGGGTACAATGAGCAGTTCTTC. Looking up the rest from reference TRBV9 and TRBJ2-1 gives the full variable domain: DSGVTQTPKHLITATGQRVTLRCSPRSGDLSVYWYQQSLDQGLQFLIQYYNGEERAKGNILERFSAQQFPDLHSELNLSSLELGDSALYFCASSPRGYNEQFFGPGTRLTVL.